These 18 T cell receptor beta chains share one sample of origin, sequenced in a study of long-term antiretroviral therapy in people with HIV. Run at survey level, the immunoSEQ assay was version v3.0. Produced via immunoSEQ multiplex PCR; TCRdb's table is partial and in-frame only. The data show around 34,000 clones, over 80% seen once. The sample here was unsorted PBMCs, taken 1.5 years after starting antiretroviral therapy. Receptors were obtained from a man in his late teens or twenties with HIV.

The V call is TRBV6-1, the J call TRBJ2-2, with 8 bases lining up with TRBD1. The CDR3 contains 15 residues. The V gene end was trimmed by 6 bases and the J gene end by 2 bases; junction bases not matched to a gene: 5. CDR1 and CDR2 from the germline V gene are MNHNS and SASEGT. The CDR3 coding sequence is TGTGCCAGCAGGCAGGACAGGGTAAACACCGGGGAGCTGTTTTTT. Residues: CASRQDRVNTGELFF.

The chain is built from TRBV2 and TRBJ1-1; 7 bases fit TRBD1. The CDR3 runs to 11 residues. Germline V gene lookup returns CDR1 SNHLY and CDR2 FYNNEI. V lost 9 bases and J lost 4; bases outside the gene matches: 2. DNA of the CDR3: TGTGCCAGACAGGGGAGCACTGAAGCTTTCTTT. This encodes CARQGSTEAFF. Full variable domain (rest looked up from reference TRBV2 and TRBJ1-1): EPEVTQTPSHQVTQMGQEVILRCVPISNHLYFYWYRQILGQKVEFLVSFYNNEISEKSEIFDDQFSVERPDGSNFTLKIRSTKLEDSAMYFCARQGSTEAFFGQGTRLTVV.

The CDR3 sequence: CASSSTGAGYTF. The CDR3 DNA is TGTGCCAGCAGCTCGACAGGGGCGGGCTACACCTTC. The gene calls are TRBV7-8 and TRBJ1-2; TRBD1 aligns across 8 bases. After removal of 4 bases from V and 8 bases from J, the junction contained 3 bases not matched to a gene. This CDR3 has 12 residues. Germline assignment: CDR1 SGHVS and CDR2 FQNEAQ.

The chain has TRBV7-2 and TRBJ2-2; D unclear. The germline gives CDR1 SGHTA, CDR2 FQGNSA. V was cut by 3 bases and J by 0 bases, with 8 bases left in between. The CDR3 is 15 residues long. This chain's CDR3 is CASSLEITNTGELFF. The CDR3 region has the DNA TGTGCCAGCAGCTTGGAAATCACGAACACCGGGGAGCTGTTTTTT.

V is TRBV27 and J is TRBJ2-1, with 7 bases that match TRBD1. The CDR3 sequence is 16 residues long. Germline CDR1 reads MNHEY; CDR2 reads SMNVEV (reference sequence). The junction had 6 bases not matched to a gene; V was cut back by 4 bases and J by 0 bases. The CDR3 loop is CASSSPRGSSYNEQFF. The CDR3 DNA sequence: TGTGCCAGCAGTTCCCCCAGGGGGAGCTCCTACAATGAGCAGTTCTTC.

The chain recombines TRBV6-5 with TRBJ2-7; 11 bases fit TRBD2. The CDR3 extends over 14 amino acids. CDR1 MNHEY and CDR2 SVGAGI come from the germline V gene. After removal of 5 bases from V and 7 bases from J, the junction contained 7 bases not matched to a gene. The CDR3 reads CASSMLAGGREQYF. The CDR3 DNA follows: TGTGCCAGCAGTATGCTAGCGGGAGGCCGAGAGCAGTACTTC.

This clone was found once. CDR3 DNA sequence: TGCGCCAGCAGTGACCCTCCGACAGTTTTCTATGGCTACACCTTC. Protein: CASSDPPTVFYGYTF. The chain is built from TRBV10-1 and TRBJ1-2; a weak D match, TRBD1 (5 bases). Trimming removed 3 bases from V and 4 bases from J, with 15 bases in between. Germline V lookup: CDR1 WNHNN, CDR2 SYGVQD (reference sequence). This CDR3 spans 15 amino acids.

In this sample, this clone turned up a few times. The CDR3 bases are TGTGCCAGCGGAGGGGGGAGCTTCTACAATGAGCAGTTCTTC. It yields the protein CASGGGSFYNEQFF. The chain recombines TRBV9 with TRBJ2-1, with D possibly being TRBD1 or TRBD2 (6 bases each). This CDR3 is built from 14 residues. V lost 7 bases to trimming and J lost 3 bases, with 14 bases between them. Germline-derived CDR1 and CDR2 are SGDLS and YYNGEE.

This rearrangement joins TRBV2 to TRBJ1-2; TRBD1 matches 7 bases. Germline V gene sequence: CDR1 SNHLY, CDR2 FYNNEI. Unmatched junction bases numbered 8, after V lost 2 bases and J lost 5 bases. The CDR3 length is 15 residues. The CDR3 sequence is CASSESGQGGYGYTF. The CDR3 DNA reads as TGTGCCAGCAGTGAATCGGGGCAGGGGGGATATGGCTACACCTTC.

The chain recombines TRBV27 with TRBJ1-5; 9 bases are shared with TRBD1. CDR3 length equals 13 residues. CDR1 MNHEY and CDR2 SMNVEV come from the germline V gene (reference sequence). V shed 2 bases and J 7 bases; nucleotides not matched to a gene: 0. The CDR3 DNA sequence: TGTGCCAGCAGTTTAACAGGGGGCCAGCCCCAGCATTTT. Protein sequence: CASSLTGGQPQHF.

This chain links TRBV25-1 with TRBJ2-7; a possible D gene is TRBD2 (7 bases). Germline-derived CDR1 and CDR2 are MGHDK and SYGVNS. V lost 8 bases and J 3 bases, leaving 11 bases between the germline ends. The CDR3 loop spans 12 amino acids. CDR3 nucleotides: TGTGCCAGCGGGAGGGGGGTCTACGAGCAGTACTTC. Translated: CASGRGVYEQYF.

The chain carries TRBV23-1 and TRBJ1-2; 8 bases match TRBD1. TRBV23-1 is identified as an open reading frame with a role that is uncertain. After removal of 0 bases from V and 5 bases from J, the junction contained 8 bases not matched to a gene. CDR3 size: 16 residues. CDR3 in amino acids: CASSQSAETGVYGYTF. The CDR3 region has the DNA TGCGCCAGCAGTCAATCCGCCGAGACAGGGGTTTATGGCTACACCTTC.

The genes are TRBV2 and TRBJ2-2; TRBD1 is a possible D gene (6 bases). Trimming cost V 6 bases and J 0 bases, with 11 bases left between them. The CDR3 totals 15 residues. Per germline, CDR1 SNHLY and CDR2 FYNNEI. CDR3 nucleotides: TGTGCCAGCAGCCAGACAGGAGCGAACACCGGGGAGCTGTTTTTT. Translated: CASSQTGANTGELFF. Using reference TRBV2 and TRBJ2-2 for the parts outside the CDR3, the full variable domain is EPEVTQTPSHQVTQMGQEVILRCVPISNHLYFYWYRQILGQKVEFLVSFYNNEISEKSEIFDDQFSVERPDGSNFTLKIRSTKLEDSAMYFCASSQTGANTGELFFGEGSRLTVL.

DNA of the CDR3: TGTGCCAGCTCACCCTCGGTCCAGGAGAACACTGAAGCTTTCTTT. This translates into CASSPSVQENTEAFF. This chain uses TRBV18 with TRBJ1-1, with D uncertain. The V gene's germline CDR1 is KGHSH and CDR2 LQKENI. V lost 3 bases and J 1 base, leaving 12 bases between the germline ends. CDR3 size: 15 residues.

V and J are TRBV7-9 and TRBJ2-1; D gene uncertain. Per the germline V gene, CDR1 is SEHNR and CDR2 is FQNEAQ (reference sequence). The CDR3 length is 15 residues. The ends were cut back, 4 bases at V and 3 bases at J, with 13 bases in the middle. The CDR3, as DNA: TGTGCCAGCAGCTCCCGGAGTAAAAACTACAATGAGCAGTTCTTC. Translation: CASSSRSKNYNEQFF.

This chain joins TRBV29-1 and TRBJ2-7, with 7 positions matching TRBD1. The CDR3 sequence is 13 residues long. The V and J ends lost 4 bases and 7 bases, in that order; junction bases with no gene match: 10. Germline CDR1 SQVTM, CDR2 ANQGSEA. The CDR3 nucleotides are TGCAGCGTTGGGCGACAGGGCACGAAAGAGCAGTACTTC. Its protein is CSVGRQGTKEQYF.

The J gene is TRBJ1-2, the V gene TRBV4-3, with TRBD1 matching over 11 bases. V trimming: 3 bases; J trimming: 2 bases; junction bases outside the gene matches: 2. Germline V gene lookup returns CDR1 LGHNA and CDR2 YSLEER. This CDR3 region has 15 residues. The CDR3 region is CASSQDRGRNYGYTF. The DNA of the CDR3 is TGCGCCAGCAGCCAGGACAGGGGGCGCAACTATGGCTACACCTTC.

This chain links TRBV5-4 with TRBJ2-5; 7 bases are shared with TRBD2. Germline V gives CDR1 SGHNT, CDR2 YYREEE (reference sequence). CDR3 size: 14 residues. Trimming at V came to 4 bases and at J to 4 bases, leaving 7 bases not matched to a gene. The CDR3, as DNA: TGTGCCAGCAGCCCAACTAGCGCAGCAGAGACCCAGTACTTC. This encodes CASSPTSAAETQYF.